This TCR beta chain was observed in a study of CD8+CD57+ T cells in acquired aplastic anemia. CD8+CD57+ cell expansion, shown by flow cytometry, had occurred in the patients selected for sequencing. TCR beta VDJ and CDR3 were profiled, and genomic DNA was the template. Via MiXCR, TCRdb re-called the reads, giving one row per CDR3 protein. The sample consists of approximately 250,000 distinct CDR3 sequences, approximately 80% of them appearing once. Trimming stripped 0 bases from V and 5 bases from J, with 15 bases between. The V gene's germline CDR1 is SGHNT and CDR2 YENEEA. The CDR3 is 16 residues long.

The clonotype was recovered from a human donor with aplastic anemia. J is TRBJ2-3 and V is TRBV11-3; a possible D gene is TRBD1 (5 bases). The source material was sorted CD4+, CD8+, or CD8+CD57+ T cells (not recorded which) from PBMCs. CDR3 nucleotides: TGTGCCAGCAGCTTAGAGCTGACAGAGGCCATAGATACGCAGTATTTT. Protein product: CASSLELTEAIDTQYF.